The 11 T cell receptor beta chains below all came from one sample that was sequenced in a study of shared clonotypes between healthy human individuals (dated by TCRdb to the early 2020s). Receptors were amplified or captured by the immunoSEQ multiplex PCR assay. TCRdb took over this immuneACCESS table, retaining in-frame rearrangements with V and J assigned. Such tables are incomplete; in checked studies, under half of the missing clones stem from an unresolved V gene, and the remainder is unexplained. Across this sample there are about 380,000 clones, with roughly 96% seen only once. Approximately 0.3% of the sample comes from the top ten. What was sequenced was memory CD8+ T cells sorted from blood. The cell subset or site label, read with the paper, signifies: CD45RO+ cells pooled with CCR7-negative TemRA cells. These receptors all come from a man aged 25-45 years in good health.

This chain links TRBV2 with TRBJ2-2; 14 bases map to TRBD2. The CDR3 sequence is 15 residues long. V dropped 6 bases and J dropped 3; count of bases not matched to a gene: 0. Germline V gene lookup returns CDR1 SNHLY and CDR2 FYNNEI. CDR3 amino acids: CASRGLAGDTGELFF. CDR3 DNA: TGTGCCAGCAGGGGACTAGCGGGAGACACCGGGGAGCTGTTTTTT.

The J gene is TRBJ1-1, the V gene TRBV6-5; weak D call: TRBD1 (6 bases). Germline V lookup: CDR1 MNHEY, CDR2 SVGAGI. This CDR3 is built from 15 residues. Trimming shortened V by 5 bases and J by 1 base, and 14 bases separated the two germline ends. CDR3 region: CASSGQGRANTEAFF. The CDR3 bases are TGTGCCAGCAGTGGGCAGGGGAGGGCGAACACTGAAGCTTTCTTT.

V is TRBV12-5 and J is TRBJ2-1, with 9 bases matching TRBD2. The trim removed 5 bases at V and 7 bases at J, leaving 6 bases unmatched. The germline V gene encodes CDR1 LGHNT and CDR2 FRNRAP. CDR3 length: 14 residues. The CDR3 loop is CASGPGLASNEQFF. The CDR3, as DNA: TGTGCTAGTGGTCCGGGACTAGCTTCGAATGAGCAGTTCTTC. The full variable domain, its missing parts supplied by reference TRBV12-5 and TRBJ2-1, is DARVTQTPRHKVTEMGQEVTMRCQPILGHNTVFWYRQTMMQGLELLAYFRNRAPLDDSGMPKDRFSAEMPDATLATLKIQPSEPRDSAVYFCASGPGLASNEQFFGPGTRLTVL.

This rearrangement joins TRBV11-2 to TRBJ2-1, with 11 bases identical to TRBD2. This CDR3 contains 15 residues. V trimming: 1 base; J trimming: 15 bases; junction bases outside the gene matches: 11. Germline V CDR1 and CDR2: SGHAT, FQNNGV. The CDR3 sequence: CASSLGGLAAASRFF. CDR3 coding DNA: TGTGCCAGCAGCTTAGGGGGACTAGCGGCCGCCTCGAGGTTCTTC.

This chain links TRBV15 with TRBJ1-3; 7 positions agree with TRBD1. With V trimmed by 2 bases and J by 2 bases, 15 bases remained unmatched. Germline V gene data show CDR1 as LNHNV and CDR2 as YYDKDF (reference sequence). The CDR3 is 19 amino acids. In nucleotides, the CDR3 is TGTGCCACCAGCAGACCTAAGACAGGGAGTCTTAGGACTGGAAACACCATATATTTT. It encodes CATSRPKTGSLRTGNTIYF.

The chain is built from TRBV2 and TRBJ2-3; TRBD2 matches at 10 bases. The trim removed 5 bases at V and 11 bases at J, leaving 10 bases unmatched. The CDR3 spans 14 residues. From germline, CDR1 is SNHLY and CDR2 FYNNEI. The DNA for the CDR3 is TGTGCCAGCAGTCCAGCGGGAGGGCTCGATCAGCAGTATTTT. It yields the protein CASSPAGGLDQQYF.

Concerning this clone itself: Other DNA sequences within the sample encode an identical CDR3. This chain joins TRBV27 and TRBJ1-5; no firm D call. The V gene's germline CDR1 is MNHEY and CDR2 SMNVEV (reference sequence). The length of the CDR3 is 13 residues. V was cut by 5 bases and J by 7 bases, with 12 bases left in between. The CDR3 DNA follows: TGTGCCAGCAGTGGAGAAGGGAACCAGCCCCAGCATTTT. Translation gives CASSGEGNQPQHF.

V and J are TRBV5-1 and TRBJ2-2; 7 bases are a match to TRBD1. This CDR3 comprises 18 residues. V was pared by 0 bases and J by 5 bases, with 13 bases of the junction left unmatched. Germline V gene data show CDR1 as SGHRS and CDR2 as YFSETQ. CDR3 nucleotides: TGCGCCAGCAGCTTGGGGACAGGTCAATTTCGCGGGACCGGGGAGCTGTTTTTT. It specifies CASSLGTGQFRGTGELFF.

A single count supports this clone. This CDR3 is also generated by other DNA sequences in the sample. The chain is built from TRBV6-1 and TRBJ2-3, with a tentative D call TRBD1 (6 bases). The ends were cut back, 4 bases at V and 1 base at J, with 6 bases in the middle. This CDR3 is 13 amino acids long. Germline CDR1 and CDR2: MNHNS and SASEGT. The CDR3 DNA is TGTGCCAGCAGTGCAGGGGGCACAGATACGCAGTATTTT. Protein: CASSAGGTDTQYF.

This sequence joins TRBV5-1 and TRBJ2-5, with D unresolved. Germline CDR1 is SGHRS and CDR2 is YFSETQ. The CDR3 is made up of 15 amino acids. Trimming cost V 4 bases and J 1 base, with 14 bases left between them. The CDR3 DNA sequence: TGCGCCAGCAGCCCCCCGAACTTGGGCCAAGAGACCCAGTACTTC. It specifies CASSPPNLGQETQYF.

The chain uses TRBV2 and TRBJ2-1; 8 bases map to TRBD2. V lost 10 bases and J lost 5; bases outside the gene matches: 7. The CDR3 runs to 13 residues. Germline-derived CDR1 and CDR2 are SNHLY and FYNNEI. The CDR3 bases are TGTGCCACCCATAGCGGGAAACACAATGAGCAGTTCTTC. Its protein product is CATHSGKHNEQFF.